The 8 T cell receptor beta chains listed next were all sequenced from one sample in a study of blood T cell repertoires in COVID-19. Assay: immunoSEQ multiplex PCR; the TCRdb copy retains only in-frame clones and omits some. The table lists 110,000 or so clones, 84% of them singletons. Sequencing was done on a sample of peripheral blood. The receptor source for this set is a woman of 80 years or more with active or convalescent COVID-19.

V and J are TRBV20-1 and TRBJ1-6; TRBD1 matches 8 bases. V gave up 3 bases and J gave up 12 bases; unmatched junction bases: 7. The CDR3 sequence is 13 residues long. Germline V CDR1 and CDR2: DFQATT, SNEGSKA (reference sequence). The CDR3 reads CSASGTGPKPLHF. As DNA, the CDR3 is TGCAGTGCTAGTGGGACAGGCCCGAAACCCCTCCACTTT.

The chain combines TRBV6-4 with TRBJ1-5; maybe TRBD1 (5 bases). The CDR3 extends over 20 amino acids. Germline CDR1 and CDR2: MRHNA and SNTAGT. Trimming removed 0 bases at V and 0 bases at J, with 21 bases between. The CDR3 coding sequence is TGTGCCAGCAGTGACTCGATGTCCAGGGATGGGGAATATAGCAATCAGCCCCAGCATTTT. It encodes CASSDSMSRDGEYSNQPQHF.

This clone was counted a few times. The chain is built from TRBV19 and TRBJ2-1; TRBD1 is a possible D gene (6 bases). CDR1 LNHDA and CDR2 SQIVND come from the germline V gene (reference sequence). With 7 bases removed from V and 3 bases from J, the gap between germline ends came to 13 bases. This CDR3 has 14 residues. The CDR3 region has the DNA TGTGCCAGTATGGAAGGGGGAATCTACAATGAGCAGTTCTTC. Its translation: CASMEGGIYNEQFF.

This chain joins TRBV6-4 and TRBJ2-7; tentative D call: TRBD2 (6 bases). V dropped 6 bases and J dropped 3 bases, with 21 bases sitting between them. The germline CDR1 and CDR2 sequences are MRHNA and SNTAGT. The CDR3 is 16 amino acids. CDR3 protein: CASRIPSANRCYEQYF. CDR3 coding DNA: TGTGCCAGCAGAATCCCTAGCGCCAACAGATGCTACGAGCAGTACTTC.

This chain connects TRBV18 to TRBJ2-2; 10 nucleotides match TRBD2. The CDR3 loop spans 18 amino acids. The ends lost 4 bases at V and 3 bases at J; junction bases unmatched: 11. The germline V gene encodes CDR1 KGHSH and CDR2 LQKENI. CDR3: CASSRMASGSRDTGELFF. DNA for the CDR3: TGTGCCAGCTCACGGATGGCTAGCGGGAGTCGGGACACCGGGGAGCTGTTTTTT.

The V gene is TRBV28, the J gene TRBJ1-4; maybe TRBD1 (5 bases). Germline CDR1 reads MDHEN; CDR2 reads SYDVKM. V was cut by 5 bases and J by 0 bases, with 13 bases left in between. CDR3 length: 16 residues. The CDR3 region has the DNA TGTGCCAGCAGTGCCCCAGACAGCGCAACTAATGAAAAACTGTTTTTT. This sequence encodes CASSAPDSATNEKLFF.

The rearrangement links TRBV28 to TRBJ1-1; a possible D gene is TRBD1 (5 bases). The CDR3 totals 15 residues. The germline gives CDR1 MDHEN, CDR2 SYDVKM. With 4 bases removed from V and 7 bases from J, the gap between germline ends came to 19 bases. The CDR3 region is CASSYPTVTIGEAFF. In DNA, the CDR3 is TGTGCCAGCAGTTACCCGACAGTGACAATTGGTGAAGCTTTCTTT.

This chain uses TRBV5-5 with TRBJ2-5; D perhaps matches TRBD2 (5 bases). The CDR3 has 14 amino acids. Germline V gives CDR1 SGHKS, CDR2 YYEKEE (reference sequence). V lost 0 bases to trimming and J lost 5 bases, with 11 bases between them. The CDR3 nucleotides read TGTGCCAGCAGCTTGGGAGGGATTGACGAGACCCAGTACTTC. It specifies CASSLGGIDETQYF. The complete variable domain, with remaining parts taken from reference TRBV5-5 and TRBJ2-5, reads DAGVTQSPTHLIKTRGQQVTLRCSPISGHKSVSWYQQVLGQGPQFIFQYYEKEERGRGNFPDRFSARQFPNYSSELNVNALLLGDSALYLCASSLGGIDETQYFGPGTRLLVL.